This T cell receptor beta chain was identified during a study of beta chain features in type 1 diabetes (dated by TCRdb to 2016 to 2019). About the investigation overall: No differences in mean age, gender distribution, total cell number or subset yield were found between patients and healthy donors. A total of some 110 million sorted cells were examined across all samples, and a strong correlation was observed between cell number per subset and RNA yield. The study compared TCRB repertoires of sorted circulating CD4+ T cell subsets between recently diagnosed type 1 diabetes patients and matched healthy donors. Regulatory and stem cell-like memory subsets were obtained from only 8 patients and roughly eight healthy donors, while naive and central memory subsets were obtained from all 28 donors.

Each donor gave one peripheral blood draw, averaging approximately 120 mL, which was collected into heparinised tubes. A BD FACSAria II was used to sort naive, central memory, regulatory and stem cell-like memory CD4+ T cells with a panel that included CD45RO, CCR7, CD25, CD127, CD95 and CD27. Purity was above 95% for every sorted population. Right away, PBMCs were isolated by Lymphoprep density gradient centrifugation and were stained directly, with no culture step. So that batch effects would be minimized, each experiment stained and sorted samples in pairs, pairing one healthy donor with one patient. What the research found in general, with its limitations: Because cDNA rather than genomic DNA was sequenced, highly expressing activated cells could have been over-represented, although no difference in activation and CD3 levels was found between groups. In all four CD4+ subsets, TCRB CDR3 length was moderately but significantly shorter in type 1 diabetes patients. PCR may preferentially amplify shorter templates, but because patient and control samples were amplified and corrected together, any resulting skew would affect both groups equally. Naive, central memory and regulatory TCRB repertoires appeared more similar among patients than among healthy donors. Because small numbers of individuals were included in the HLA sub-analyses, any influence of HLA type on TCRB rearrangement was left unresolved. Patients with type 1 diabetes made fewer insertions and deleted more nucleotides at VDJ recombination sites, implying thymic rearrangement abnormalities.

The entire isolated RNA was reverse transcribed using the High Capacity cDNA Reverse Transcription Kit, and thus expressed TCRB transcripts were sequenced. Naive, central memory and regulatory T cell samples underwent deep immunoSEQ sequencing, averaging roughly 3.3 million total reads per sample. After sorted cells were lysed in RLT buffer, RNA was extracted with DNase-treated RNeasy Micro or Mini kits, with the choice depending on cell number. To prevent cross-contamination, every cell subset was processed on its own, while patient and healthy donor samples were processed together. The immunoSEQ multiplex PCR was used to amplify TCRB sequences from cDNA, yielding 87-bp fragments that span the CDR3 region. Amplicons were sequenced on the Illumina HiSeq platform. As for how the authors treated the data: PCR bias was computationally corrected using synthetic template baselines, reads within Hamming distance 2 were collapsed, and singletons that could not be merged were discarded. Reads were aligned to IMGT to assign V, D and J genes, CDR3 length, and insertions or deletions at six rearrangement sites. Within each subset, clonotype counts were normalized to sorted cell number, after which true diversity and Gini coefficients were computed with the tcR R package. Repertoire sharing was quantified using the overlap coefficient calculated on TCRB nucleotide sequences. Out-of-frame TCRB sequences from naive cells were analyzed as a proxy for the pre-selection repertoire. TCRdb retrieved this table from immuneACCESS and kept in-frame rearrangements only. Not all clones are present; in checked studies, unresolved V genes account for under half, and no reason is known for the remainder. Clonal size and the V and J genes are those of that table, whereas D and trimming came from the DNA. Present in this sample are hundreds of thousands of clones, over 12% of which were seen just once. Just under 0.04% of the sample rests with the top ten.

This clone was detected only a few times. Its cognate antigen has yet to be identified. Per-base quality was not reported, and no clone a single base away is much larger than it. According to the germline V gene, CDR1 reads SGHTA and CDR2 reads FQGNSA. The germline ends are 11 bases apart after V is trimmed by 3 bases and J by 2 bases. From the cysteine up to the phenylalanine, the CDR3 has a length of 14 residues. Kept here is only the CDR3 DNA, which spans 42 bases and is read in frame from base 1. Material for sequencing was naive CD4+ T cells from blood. The sample's cell subset or site label, decoded: true naive CD4+ T cells. The clonotype was recovered from a man aged 18 to 35 with type 1 diabetes. The sequence is built from TRBV7-2 and TRBJ2-7; the D gene is tentatively TRBD1 or TRBD2, each matching 7 bases. The CDR3 is CASSLQGGTYEQYF. The DNA is TGTGCCAGCAGCTTGCAGGGGGGGACCTACGAGCAGTACTTC.